The T cell receptor (beta chain) described here comes from a study of T cells after posttransplantation cyclophosphamide. The CDR3 length is 13 residues. The V gene end was trimmed by 4 bases and the J gene end by 8 bases; junction bases not matched to a gene: 6. Germline values: CDR1 SNHLY, CDR2 FYNNEI. This clone has a count of ten or more. Its antigen is not identified. General observations from the study: Donor-recipient repertoire similarity was low at 1-2 months, rising over year one.

Sequenced by immunoSEQ multiplex PCR; TCRdb stores in-frame clones only, minus some. In total the sample includes over 20,000 clones, none of them seen once. Sequencing was performed on PBMCs. The V and J genes are TRBV2 and TRBJ1-1; 8 bases align to TRBD1. The sequence came from a man between 45 and 60 years old in good health, CMV-negative, and a related stem cell transplant donor. The CDR3 DNA reads as TGTGCCAGCAGTGCGTACAGGGGGGTGGAAGCTTTCTTT. Its translation is CASSAYRGVEAFF.